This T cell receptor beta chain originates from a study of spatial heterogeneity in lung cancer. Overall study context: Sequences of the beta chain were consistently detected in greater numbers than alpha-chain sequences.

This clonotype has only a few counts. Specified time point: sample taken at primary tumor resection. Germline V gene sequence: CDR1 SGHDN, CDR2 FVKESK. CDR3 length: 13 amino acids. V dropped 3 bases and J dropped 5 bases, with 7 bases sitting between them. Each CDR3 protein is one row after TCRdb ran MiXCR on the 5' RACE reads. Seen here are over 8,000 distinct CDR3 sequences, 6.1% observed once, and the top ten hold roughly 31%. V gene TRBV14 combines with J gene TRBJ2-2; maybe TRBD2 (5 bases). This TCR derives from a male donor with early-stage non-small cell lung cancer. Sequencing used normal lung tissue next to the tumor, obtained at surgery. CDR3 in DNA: TGTGCCAGCAGCCACACTAGGACCGGGGAGCTGTTTTTT. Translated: CASSHTRTGELFF.